The 8 T cell receptor beta chains presented below share a single source sample, sequenced in a study of blood T cell repertoires in COVID-19 (dated by TCRdb to about 2020). Receptors were amplified or captured by the immunoSEQ multiplex PCR assay. TCRdb mirrors the immuneACCESS table, restricted to in-frame sequences. Some clones are absent from its copies; in checked studies, under half trace to an unresolved V gene, and the reason for the others is unknown. The table for this sample lists about 140,000 clones; 82% of them were counted only once. About 4% of the sample is held by the ten biggest clonotypes. Sequencing used peripheral blood. All receptors derive from a woman older than 75 with acute or convalescent COVID-19.

The genes are TRBV7-6 and TRBJ2-2; 7 bases are shared with TRBD2. Trimming cost V 0 bases and J 3 bases; bases outside gene matches: 4. The CDR3 has 16 amino acids. CDR1 and CDR2 (germline): SGHVS, FNYEAQ. CDR3 nucleotides: TGTGCCAGCAGCTTAGCGGGGGGGGAGCACACCGGGGAGCTGTTTTTT. Translated, it gives CASSLAGGEHTGELFF.

For the CDR3, the DNA is TGTGCCAGCAGCTTAGCGCTAGGCGGGGAGCTGTTTTTT. It yields the protein CASSLALGGELFF. The chain combines TRBV7-7 with TRBJ2-2; unclear D gene. CDR1 and CDR2 from the germline V gene are SSHAT and FNYEAQ (reference sequence). With 0 bases removed from V and 7 bases from J, the gap between germline ends came to 6 bases. The CDR3 loop spans 13 amino acids.

The chain joins TRBV28 to TRBJ2-1, with D perhaps matching TRBD1 (6 bases). Trimming pared 5 bases from V and 3 bases from J, leaving 17 bases between. Germline loops: CDR1 MDHEN, CDR2 SYDVKM. The CDR3 length is 16 residues. The CDR3 region is CASSPRTAPIYNEQFF. The DNA of the CDR3 is TGTGCCAGCAGTCCCCGGACAGCGCCAATCTACAATGAGCAGTTCTTC.

V is TRBV24-1 and J is TRBJ2-6, with D possibly matching TRBD2 (6 bases). This CDR3 has 19 residues. Per the germline V gene, CDR1 is KGHDR and CDR2 is SFDVKD. V shed 3 bases and J shed 0 bases, with 17 bases lying between them. The CDR3 bases are TGTGCCACCAGTGATACACCGGGACGGGAGAGCTCTGGGGCCAACGTCCTGACTTTC. As protein: CATSDTPGRESSGANVLTF.

The chain joins TRBV30 to TRBJ1-4; 10 positions match TRBD1. Per the germline V gene, CDR1 is GTSNPN and CDR2 is SVGIG (reference sequence). The V gene end was trimmed by 3 bases and the J gene end by 5 bases; junction bases not matched to a gene: 6. The CDR3 has 15 residues. CDR3 residues: CAWRDRTGGNEKLFF. CDR3 sequence (DNA): TGTGCCTGGAGGGACCGGACAGGGGGAAATGAAAAACTGTTTTTT.

The V and J genes are TRBV24-1 and TRBJ1-5; D remains unclear. Germline V gene sequence: CDR1 KGHDR, CDR2 SFDVKD. This CDR3 is 13 amino acids long. With 2 bases removed from V and 5 bases from J, the gap between germline ends came to 6 bases. CDR3 sequence (DNA): TGTGCCACCAGTGATTCCGCAGATCAGCCCCAGCATTTT. It is translated as CATSDSADQPQHF.

V is TRBV5-6 and J is TRBJ1-5; D uncertain. The CDR3 sequence is 16 residues long. The germline CDR1 and CDR2 sequences are SGHDT and YYEEEE. V lost 1 base to trimming and J lost 4 bases, with 15 bases between them. CDR3 residues: CASSLWIDTLNQPQHF. The DNA of the CDR3 is TGTGCCAGCAGCTTGTGGATTGACACATTAAATCAGCCCCAGCATTTT.

V and J are TRBV10-3 and TRBJ1-4; tentatively, D is TRBD1 (5 bases). Germline V gene data show CDR1 as ENHRY and CDR2 as SYGVKD. Trimming removed 3 bases from V and 5 bases from J, with 13 bases in between. The CDR3 has 15 residues. The DNA of the CDR3 is TGTGCCATCAGTGACCCGGGACTCGCAAATGAAAAACTGTTTTTT. This encodes CAISDPGLANEKLFF.